Below, 2 T cell receptor beta chains from the same sample are listed, as sequenced in a study of blood T cell repertoires in COVID-19. Sequencing used immunoSEQ multiplex PCR; TCRdb keeps in-frame clones, though not all of them. The data hold some 45,000 clones, with approximately 80% observed a single time. The sequenced sample was peripheral blood. These receptors all stem from a man aged 65 to 79 with acute or convalescent COVID-19.

CDR3 protein: CAIQGSTGNTIYF. The CDR3 nucleotides read TGTGCCATACAGGGTTCAACTGGAAACACCATATATTTT. The chain carries TRBV6-5 and TRBJ1-3, with D tentatively TRBD1 (6 bases). There are 13 residues in the CDR3. Germline CDR1 reads MNHEY; CDR2 reads SVGAGI. V gave up 10 bases and J gave up 2 bases, with 12 bases separating them.

V and J are TRBV28 and TRBJ1-2, with D maybe TRBD1 (5 bases). The CDR3 is 18 residues long. V lost 5 bases and J 8 bases, leaving 30 bases between the germline ends. The germline gives CDR1 MDHEN, CDR2 SYDVKM. This chain's CDR3 is CASSPLGDQTGSRWGYTF. Written as DNA, the CDR3 is TGTGCCAGCAGTCCCTTAGGGGATCAAACAGGATCGCGGTGGGGCTACACCTTC.